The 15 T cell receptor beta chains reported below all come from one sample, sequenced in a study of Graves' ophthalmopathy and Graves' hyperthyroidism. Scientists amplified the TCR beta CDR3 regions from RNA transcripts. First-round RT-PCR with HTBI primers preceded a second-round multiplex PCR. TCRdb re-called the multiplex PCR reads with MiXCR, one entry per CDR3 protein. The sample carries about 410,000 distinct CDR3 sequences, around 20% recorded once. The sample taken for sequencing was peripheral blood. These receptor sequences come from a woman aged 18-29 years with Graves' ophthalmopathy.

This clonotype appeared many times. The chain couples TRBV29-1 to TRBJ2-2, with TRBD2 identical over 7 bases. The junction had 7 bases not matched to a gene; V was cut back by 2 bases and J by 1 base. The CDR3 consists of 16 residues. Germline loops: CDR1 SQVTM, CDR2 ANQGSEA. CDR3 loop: CSVEFGLAENTGELFF. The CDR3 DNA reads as TGCAGCGTTGAATTTGGGCTAGCGGAGAACACCGGGGAGCTGTTTTTT.

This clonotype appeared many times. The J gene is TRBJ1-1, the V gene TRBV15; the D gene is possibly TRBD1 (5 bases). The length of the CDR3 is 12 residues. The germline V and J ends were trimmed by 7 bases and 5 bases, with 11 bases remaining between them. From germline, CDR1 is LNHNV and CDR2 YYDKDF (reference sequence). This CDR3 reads CATNTGGTEAFF. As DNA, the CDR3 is TGTGCCACCAATACGGGGGGAACTGAAGCTTTCTTT. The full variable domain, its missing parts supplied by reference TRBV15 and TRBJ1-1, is DAMVIQNPRYQVTQFGKPVTLSCSQTLNHNVMYWYQQKSSQAPKLLFHYYDKDFNNEADTPDNFQSRRPNTSFCFLDIRSPGLGDTAMYLCATNTGGTEAFFGQGTRLTVV.

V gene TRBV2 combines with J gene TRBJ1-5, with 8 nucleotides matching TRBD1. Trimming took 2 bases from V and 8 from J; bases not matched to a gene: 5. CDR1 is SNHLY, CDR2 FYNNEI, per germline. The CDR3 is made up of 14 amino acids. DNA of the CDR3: TGTGCCAGCAGTGAACAGGGGGCGGGGGAGCCCCAGCATTTT. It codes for CASSEQGAGEPQHF. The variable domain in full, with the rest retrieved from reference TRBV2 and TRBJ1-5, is EPEVTQTPSHQVTQMGQEVILRCVPISNHLYFYWYRQILGQKVEFLVSFYNNEISEKSEIFDDQFSVERPDGSNFTLKIRSTKLEDSAMYFCASSEQGAGEPQHFGDGTRLSIL.

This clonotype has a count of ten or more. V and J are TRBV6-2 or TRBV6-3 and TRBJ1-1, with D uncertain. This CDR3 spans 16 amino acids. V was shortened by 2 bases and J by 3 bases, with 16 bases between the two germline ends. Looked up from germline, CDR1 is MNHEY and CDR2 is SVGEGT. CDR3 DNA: TGTGCCAGCAGTTACGTGGGTTATGGGAGAGACACTGAAGCTTTCTTT. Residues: CASSYVGYGRDTEAFF.

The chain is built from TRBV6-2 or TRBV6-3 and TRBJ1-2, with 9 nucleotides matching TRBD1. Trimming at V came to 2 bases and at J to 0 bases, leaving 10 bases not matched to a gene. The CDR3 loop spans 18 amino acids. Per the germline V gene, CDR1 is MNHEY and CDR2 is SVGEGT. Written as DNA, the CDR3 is TGTGCCAGCAGTTACCTCGGGACAGGGCCTAGGGCTAACTATGGCTACACCTTC. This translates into CASSYLGTGPRANYGYTF.

The CDR3 DNA is TGTGCCTGGAGTAGGACAGGGGCGGCGACCCAGTACTTC. Its translation: CAWSRTGAATQYF. The rearrangement joins TRBV30 to TRBJ2-5; 9 bases are a match to TRBD1. The CDR3 is made up of 13 amino acids. CDR1 and CDR2 from the germline V gene are GTSNPN and SVGIG (reference sequence). V dropped 2 bases and J dropped 7; count of bases not matched to a gene: 5.

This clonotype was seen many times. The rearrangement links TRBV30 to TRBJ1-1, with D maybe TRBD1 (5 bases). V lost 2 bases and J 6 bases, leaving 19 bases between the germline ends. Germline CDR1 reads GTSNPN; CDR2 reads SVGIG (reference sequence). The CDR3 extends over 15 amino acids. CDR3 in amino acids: CAWSRPGRWGAEAFF. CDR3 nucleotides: TGTGCCTGGAGTCGGCCAGGCCGTTGGGGCGCTGAAGCTTTCTTT.

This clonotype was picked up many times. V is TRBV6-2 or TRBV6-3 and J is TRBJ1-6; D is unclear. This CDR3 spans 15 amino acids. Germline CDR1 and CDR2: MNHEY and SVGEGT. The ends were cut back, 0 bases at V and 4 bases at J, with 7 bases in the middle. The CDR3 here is CASSYSRQYNSPLHF. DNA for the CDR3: TGTGCCAGCAGTTACTCCCGGCAATATAATTCACCCCTCCACTTT.

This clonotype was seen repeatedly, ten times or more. CDR3 in amino acids: CATRLLGDTGELFF. CDR3 DNA: TGTGCCACCCGCCTTTTGGGGGACACCGGGGAGCTGTTTTTT. The chain has TRBV19 and TRBJ2-2; possibly TRBD1 or TRBD2 for D (5 bases each). CDR3 length: 14 amino acids. Trimming stripped 10 bases from V and 3 bases from J, with 15 bases between. The germline gives CDR1 LNHDA, CDR2 SQIVND (reference sequence).

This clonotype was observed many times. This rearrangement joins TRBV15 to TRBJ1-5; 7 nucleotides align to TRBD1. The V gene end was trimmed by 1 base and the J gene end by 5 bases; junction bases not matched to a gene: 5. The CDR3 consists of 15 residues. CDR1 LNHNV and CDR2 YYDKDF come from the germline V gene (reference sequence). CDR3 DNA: TGTGCCACCAGCAGAGTGCCAGGGGGTTATCAGCCCCAGCATTTT. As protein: CATSRVPGGYQPQHF.

The CDR3 DNA reads as TGTGCCAGTAGTATAGAGGCCAGGAGTAGCAATCAGCCCCAGCATTTT. Translation gives CASSIEARSSNQPQHF. The genes are TRBV19 and TRBJ1-5; unclear D gene. V was trimmed by 0 bases and J by 0 bases, leaving 9 bases between them. Germline CDR1 reads LNHDA; CDR2 reads SQIVND (reference sequence). CDR3 length: 16 amino acids.

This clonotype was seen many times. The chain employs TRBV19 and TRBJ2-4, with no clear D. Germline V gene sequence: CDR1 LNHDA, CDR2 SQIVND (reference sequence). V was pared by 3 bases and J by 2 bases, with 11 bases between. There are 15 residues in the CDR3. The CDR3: CASSIVRTSKNIQYF. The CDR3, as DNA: TGTGCCAGTAGTATCGTGAGGACGTCCAAAAACATTCAGTACTTC.

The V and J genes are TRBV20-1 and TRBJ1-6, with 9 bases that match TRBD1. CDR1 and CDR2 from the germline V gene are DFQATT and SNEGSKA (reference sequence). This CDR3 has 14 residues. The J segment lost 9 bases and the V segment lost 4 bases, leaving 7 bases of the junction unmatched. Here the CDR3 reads CSANQGQGSSPLHF. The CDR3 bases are TGCAGTGCTAATCAGGGACAGGGAAGTTCACCCCTCCACTTT.

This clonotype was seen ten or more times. CDR3 sequence (DNA): TGTGCCAGCAGCCCCCGGACAGGGACAAACACCGGGGAGCTGTTTTTT. Residues: CASSPRTGTNTGELFF. This chain uses TRBV11-3 with TRBJ2-2; 8 bases align to TRBD1. Germline assignment: CDR1 SGHNT and CDR2 YENEEA. V trimming: 5 bases; J trimming: 2 bases; junction bases outside the gene matches: 7. The CDR3 loop spans 16 amino acids.

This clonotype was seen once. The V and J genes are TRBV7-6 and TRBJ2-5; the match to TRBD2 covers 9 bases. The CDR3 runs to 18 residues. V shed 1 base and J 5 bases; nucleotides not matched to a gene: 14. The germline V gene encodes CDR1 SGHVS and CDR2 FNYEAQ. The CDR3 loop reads CASSLGGTSLVSMETQYF. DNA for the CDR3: TGTGCCAGCAGCTTAGGAGGGACTAGCCTCGTTTCAATGGAGACCCAGTACTTC.